This is a list of T cell receptor beta chains from one sample in a study of blood T cell repertoires in COVID-19. Assay used: immunoSEQ multiplex PCR; TCRdb lists only in-frame clones, some missing. The sample consists of around 300,000 clones, 85% to 90% of them appearing once. The specimen sequenced was peripheral blood. The receptors were sampled from a woman aged 40 to 49 with acute or convalescent COVID-19. Both conserved end residues are part of each CDR3. A D gene is named only where the DNA matches it firmly. Size is stated for part of the rows, as once, few or many counts, or as a class when the clone is expanded.

v_gene	j_gene	d_gene	abundance	CDR3nt	CDR3aa
TRBV24-1	TRBJ2-1	NA	NA	TGTGCCACCAGTGGACCCTCGGGTGAGCAGTTCTTC	CATSGPSGEQFF
TRBV5-8	TRBJ1-5	NA	NA	TGTGCCAGCACCGTCACAGGGTACAGCAATCAGCCCCAGCATTTT	CASTVTGYSNQPQHF
TRBV4-1	TRBJ1-5	TRBD1	NA	TGCGCCAGCAGCCCGGGACAGGCCAGTCAGCCCCAGCATTTT	CASSPGQASQPQHF
TRBV19	TRBJ1-5	TRBD1	NA	TGTGCCAGTAGTTTCCGGGACAGAAGAAATCAGCCCCAGCATTTT	CASSFRDRRNQPQHF
TRBV2	TRBJ1-5	TRBD1	NA	TGTGCCAGCAGTCCCGGGACAGGGCGGAGACAGCCCCAGCATTTT	CASSPGTGRRQPQHF
TRBV5-6	TRBJ1-1	NA	NA	TGTGCCAGCAGCCAAGCGCCGGGGACATCAATGAACACTGAAGCTTTCTTT	CASSQAPGTSMNTEAFF
TRBV11-3	TRBJ2-3	TRBD2	NA	TGTGCCAGCAAATCTAGCGGGGGGGGTTCCGGAGATACGCAGTATTTT	CASKSSGGGSGDTQYF
TRBV7-9	TRBJ2-5	NA	NA	TGTGCCAGCAGCTACGACAGAAACCAAGAGACCCAGTACTTC	CASSYDRNQETQYF
TRBV15	TRBJ1-1	NA	NA	TGTGCCACCAGCAGAGATAAGGGGCCGACTGAAGCTTTCTTT	CATSRDKGPTEAFF
TRBV25-1	TRBJ1-1	NA	NA	TGTGCCAGCGCACTAGGGTTGAACACTGAAGCTTTCTTT	CASALGLNTEAFF
TRBV10-3	TRBJ1-1	NA	NA	TGTGCCATCAGTGAGTCGTTTACAGTTGAAGCTTTCTTT	CAISESFTVEAFF
TRBV6-5	TRBJ1-2	TRBD1	NA	TGTGCCAGCAGGGGACAGGGGGCGACCTATGGCTACACCTTC	CASRGQGATYGYTF
TRBV6-5	TRBJ1-2	TRBD1	NA	TGTGCCAGCAGGGGGGGACAGACCTATGGCTACACCTTC	CASRGGQTYGYTF
TRBV7-2	TRBJ2-5	TRBD2	NA	TGTGCCAGCAGCTTAGGTTCGGCTAGCGGCCAAGAGACCCAGTACTTC	CASSLGSASGQETQYF
TRBV9	TRBJ2-2	NA	NA	TGTGCCAGCAGCGTAGCACCACAGGGTGGCGGGGAGCTGTTTTTT	CASSVAPQGGGELFF
TRBV11-2	TRBJ1-1	NA	NA	TGTGCCAGCGCTAGGGGGGGACCCTACACTGAAGCTTTCTTT	CASARGGPYTEAFF
TRBV7-6	TRBJ1-6	NA	NA	TGTGCCAGCAGCTCTGGGGCGGGGGCAGGGTCAAATTCACCCCTCCACTTT	CASSSGAGAGSNSPLHF
TRBV18	TRBJ1-5	NA	once	TGTGCCAGCTCACCAACACAGCATAATCAGCCCCAGCATTTT	CASSPTQHNQPQHF
TRBV3-1/TRBV3-2	TRBJ1-3	NA	NA	TGTGCCAGCAGCCAAGTACGGGTTTCTGGAAACACCATATATTTT	CASSQVRVSGNTIYF
TRBV6-5	TRBJ1-4	NA	once	TGTGCCACCGCTTGGGCCTCTGCAACTAATGAAAAACTGTTTTTT	CATAWASATNEKLFF
TRBV7-3	TRBJ2-3	TRBD2	NA	TGTGCCAGCAGCTTAAAAACTGGTCCTAGCGGGGGGGCCACAGATACGCAGTATTTT	CASSLKTGPSGGATDTQYF
TRBV25-1	TRBJ2-2	NA	few	TGTGCCAGCAGTGGGTCACCAGCGAACACCGGGGAGCTGTTTTTT	CASSGSPANTGELFF